Following are 19 T cell receptor beta chains from one sample sequenced in a study of blood T cell repertoires in COVID-19. Only in-frame clones appear in the TCRdb table, and some are missing; sequencing was by immunoSEQ multiplex PCR. Here the sample spans 160,000 or so clones, approximately 80% being singletons. Sequencing was done on a sample of PBMCs or T cells enriched from blood (not recorded which). Source of these receptors: a woman aged 50 to 65 who had recovered from COVID-19.

The rearrangement uses TRBV15 and TRBJ2-3, with 12 bases matching TRBD2. The CDR3 totals 15 residues. In germline, CDR1 is LNHNV, CDR2 YYDKDF (reference sequence). V gave up 1 base and J gave up 4 bases; unmatched junction bases: 0. The CDR3 nucleotides read TGTGCCACCAGCAGAGGACTAGCGGGAGCAGATACGCAGTATTTT. It yields the protein CATSRGLAGADTQYF.

This clone was detected only a few times. This chain connects TRBV7-2 to TRBJ2-1; weak D call: TRBD1 (6 bases). This CDR3 comprises 15 residues. The germline V gene encodes CDR1 SGHTA and CDR2 FQGNSA. V dropped 1 base and J dropped 2 bases, with 9 bases sitting between them. The DNA for the CDR3 is TGTGCCAGCAGCTTAGACAGGGCCCCCTACAATGAGCAGTTCTTC. It specifies CASSLDRAPYNEQFF.

The genes are TRBV19 and TRBJ1-6; D remains unclear. Trimming shortened V by 2 bases and J by 7 bases, and 9 bases separated the two germline ends. This CDR3 region has 14 residues. In germline, CDR1 is LNHDA, CDR2 SQIVND (reference sequence). As DNA, the CDR3 is TGTGCCAGTAGTATACGGGATACCAATTCACCCCTCCACTTT. Its protein product is CASSIRDTNSPLHF. Based on the CDR3 plus reference TRBV19 and TRBJ1-6, the full variable domain is DGGITQSPKYLFRKEGQNVTLSCEQNLNHDAMYWYRQDPGQGLRLIYYSQIVNDFQKGDIAEGYSVSREKKESFPLTVTSAQKNPTAFYLCASSIRDTNSPLHFGNGTRLTVT.

The rearrangement links TRBV20-1 to TRBJ2-7; tentative D call: TRBD1 (5 bases). Trimming took 3 bases from V and 2 from J, leaving 14 bases between them. The CDR3 consists of 14 residues. CDR1 is DFQATT and CDR2 is SNEGSKA in the germline V gene (reference sequence). Written as DNA, the CDR3 is TGCAGTGCTAGTCGACAGACAGCCACCTACGAGCAGTACTTC. Translating gives CSASRQTATYEQYF.

This chain connects TRBV10-3 to TRBJ2-7; D unclear. Germline V gene lookup returns CDR1 ENHRY and CDR2 SYGVKD. V was trimmed by 6 bases and J by 1 base, leaving 16 bases between them. This CDR3 region has 15 residues. DNA of the CDR3: TGTGCCATCAGGGCCTCTTTGGCGGATTCCTACGAGCAGTACTTC. Translating it yields CAIRASLADSYEQYF.

The chain joins TRBV28 to TRBJ1-5; TRBD1 aligns across 9 bases. In germline, CDR1 is MDHEN, CDR2 SYDVKM. This CDR3 spans 13 amino acids. Losses at the gene ends were 6 bases for V and 11 bases for J; bases not matched to a gene: 8. CDR3 nucleotides: TGTGCCAGCAGCCGGTGGGACAGGGCAGCCCAGCATTTT. It encodes CASSRWDRAAQHF.

The chain carries TRBV9 and TRBJ2-2; the match to TRBD2 covers 9 bases. This CDR3 is 17 amino acids long. After removal of 1 base from V and 2 bases from J, the junction contained 6 bases not matched to a gene. Germline CDR1 is SGDLS and CDR2 is YYNGEE. CDR3 in amino acids: CASSVNPSGVNTGELFF. The CDR3 DNA reads as TGTGCCAGCAGCGTAAATCCTAGCGGGGTTAACACCGGGGAGCTGTTTTTT. The full variable domain, in which reference TRBV9 and TRBJ2-2 provide the parts outside the CDR3, is DSGVTQTPKHLITATGQRVTLRCSPRSGDLSVYWYQQSLDQGLQFLIQYYNGEERAKGNILERFSAQQFPDLHSELNLSSLELGDSALYFCASSVNPSGVNTGELFFGEGSRLTVL.

V is TRBV11-3 and J is TRBJ2-3; D remains unclear. V shed 1 base and J shed 4 bases, with 12 bases lying between them. The CDR3 runs 15 residues. Germline values: CDR1 SGHNT, CDR2 YENEEA. The CDR3 bases are TGTGCCAGCAGCTTAGTGGGCCCGGTGGCAGATACGCAGTATTTT. Translation: CASSLVGPVADTQYF.

This sequence joins TRBV5-1 and TRBJ2-2, with a weak D call TRBD1 (5 bases). Trimming pared 5 bases from V and 4 bases from J, leaving 12 bases between. This CDR3 is built from 14 residues. Germline-derived CDR1 and CDR2 are SGHRS and YFSETQ. The CDR3 DNA is TGCGCCAGCAGTCCTCAGACAGTCACCGGGGAGCTGTTTTTT. It specifies CASSPQTVTGELFF.

This chain uses TRBV7-9 with TRBJ2-7; 8 nucleotides agree with TRBD2. This CDR3 comprises 15 residues. Looked up from germline, CDR1 is SEHNR and CDR2 is FQNEAQ (reference sequence). Trimming at V came to 3 bases and at J to 4 bases, leaving 8 bases not matched to a gene. CDR3: CASSLGSGAQYEQYF. CDR3 sequence (DNA): TGTGCCAGCAGCTTGGGTAGCGGGGCTCAATACGAGCAGTACTTC.

The rearrangement uses TRBV28 and TRBJ1-1; no clear D. V was cut by 7 bases and J by 4 bases, with 19 bases left in between. The CDR3 totals 15 residues. Germline V gives CDR1 MDHEN, CDR2 SYDVKM. The CDR3 protein is CASNLVGSGSTEAFF. The DNA of the CDR3 is TGTGCCAGCAATTTGGTTGGCAGCGGGAGCACTGAAGCTTTCTTT.

The rearrangement links TRBV28 to TRBJ1-4; 9 nucleotides agree with TRBD1. Germline CDR1 is MDHEN and CDR2 is SYDVKM. The CDR3 covers 19 residues. The trim removed 6 bases at V and 6 bases at J, leaving 20 bases unmatched. CDR3: CASSTHRGQKRGTDEKLFF. For the CDR3, the DNA is TGTGCCAGCAGCACACACAGGGGGCAGAAACGGGGTACGGATGAAAAACTGTTTTTT.

The CDR3 DNA is TGTGCCACCGGCCCGGGACTAGCGGGTTACGAGCAGTACTTC. The encoded protein is CATGPGLAGYEQYF. The genes are TRBV6-5 and TRBJ2-7, with 12 bases identical to TRBD2. This CDR3 is built from 14 residues. V lost 10 bases to trimming and J lost 4 bases; unmatched junction nucleotides: 8. Germline CDR1 and CDR2: MNHEY and SVGAGI.

This clone occurred once. The CDR3 spells CASSLVQGSGEQYF. In DNA, the CDR3 is TGTGCCAGCAGCTTGGTTCAGGGATCGGGCGAGCAGTACTTC. The chain employs TRBV5-8 and TRBJ2-7; perhaps TRBD1 as D (5 bases). This CDR3 spans 14 amino acids. CDR1 SGHTS and CDR2 YDEGEE come from the germline V gene. Trimming removed 0 bases at V and 6 bases at J, with 13 bases between.

Here the CDR3 DNA reads TGTGCCATCAGTGAGCCTTATCTCAGGGCGACTGGAAACACCATATATTTT. This sequence encodes CAISEPYLRATGNTIYF. The J gene is TRBJ1-3, the V gene TRBV10-3, with a possible D match to TRBD1 (5 bases). Trimming took off 2 bases at V and 2 bases at J, with 16 bases between the two ends. Germline-derived CDR1 and CDR2 are ENHRY and SYGVKD. There are 17 residues in the CDR3.

The chain links TRBV2 to TRBJ2-6, with D hard to call. Germline CDR1 reads SNHLY; CDR2 reads FYNNEI. This CDR3 is built from 16 residues. Trimming took off 3 bases at V and 0 bases at J, with 9 bases between the two ends. Here the CDR3 reads CASSDNGLSGANVLTF. CDR3 in DNA: TGTGCCAGCAGTGATAACGGTCTCTCTGGGGCCAACGTCCTGACTTTC.

This chain connects TRBV5-1 to TRBJ2-1; possibly TRBD1 for D (5 bases). The CDR3 sequence is 15 residues long. V gave up 4 bases and J gave up 4 bases, with 15 bases separating them. Germline CDR1 reads SGHRS; CDR2 reads YFSETQ. CDR3 DNA: TGCGCCAGCAGCGGAACCACCAACAGGTACAATGAGCAGTTCTTC. Its translation is CASSGTTNRYNEQFF.

V and J are TRBV3-1 (or the pseudogene TRBV3-2) and TRBJ2-7; weak D call: TRBD2 (5 bases). Germline values: CDR1 LGHDT, CDR2 YNNKEL (reference sequence). CDR3 length: 14 residues. Trimming cost V 4 bases and J 7 bases, with 17 bases left between them. The CDR3 DNA reads TGTGCCAGCAGCCCCCCAGCGGCTTTCCGGGAGCAGTACTTC. This encodes CASSPPAAFREQYF.

V is TRBV6-5 and J is TRBJ2-2, with D possibly matching TRBD1 (6 bases). Trimming stripped 5 bases from V and 8 bases from J, with 12 bases between. The germline V gene has CDR1 MNHEY and CDR2 SVGAGI. This CDR3 has 13 amino acids. This CDR3 reads CASSITGRGELFF. The CDR3 nucleotides are TGTGCCAGCAGTATCACAGGGCGAGGGGAGCTGTTTTTT.